The T cell receptor (beta chain) described here comes from a study of T-cell memory formation after mild COVID-19. Overall study: TCR clusters were mostly confined to one donor each. Study-wide results and limits: Clones that contracted from day 15 to 85 had balanced CD4/CD8; later expanders were CD4+ biased. Prior to infection, memory already included some responding clones, suggesting cross-reactive memory joined.

In TCRdb, the 5' RACE reads were re-called with MiXCR into one record per CDR3 protein. The table includes roughly 110,000 distinct CDR3 sequences, under 15% detected once. In regard to this clonotype: Its antigen is not known.

The receptor was isolated from a man younger than 35 who had mild COVID-19 (a few samples of this study predate the infection). Cell type and time point are not known. Sequencing used PBMCs or a T cell subset sorted from them (not recorded which).

CDR3 residues: CASSQEGRGITGELFF. DNA of the CDR3: TGCGCCAGCAGCCAAGAAGGCAGGGGGATCACCGGGGAGCTGTTTTTT. V and J are TRBV4-1 and TRBJ2-2; 7 positions agree with TRBD1. CDR1 is MGHRA and CDR2 is YSYEKL in the germline V gene. The CDR3 extends over 16 amino acids. The trim removed 0 bases at V and 4 bases at J, leaving 5 bases unmatched.